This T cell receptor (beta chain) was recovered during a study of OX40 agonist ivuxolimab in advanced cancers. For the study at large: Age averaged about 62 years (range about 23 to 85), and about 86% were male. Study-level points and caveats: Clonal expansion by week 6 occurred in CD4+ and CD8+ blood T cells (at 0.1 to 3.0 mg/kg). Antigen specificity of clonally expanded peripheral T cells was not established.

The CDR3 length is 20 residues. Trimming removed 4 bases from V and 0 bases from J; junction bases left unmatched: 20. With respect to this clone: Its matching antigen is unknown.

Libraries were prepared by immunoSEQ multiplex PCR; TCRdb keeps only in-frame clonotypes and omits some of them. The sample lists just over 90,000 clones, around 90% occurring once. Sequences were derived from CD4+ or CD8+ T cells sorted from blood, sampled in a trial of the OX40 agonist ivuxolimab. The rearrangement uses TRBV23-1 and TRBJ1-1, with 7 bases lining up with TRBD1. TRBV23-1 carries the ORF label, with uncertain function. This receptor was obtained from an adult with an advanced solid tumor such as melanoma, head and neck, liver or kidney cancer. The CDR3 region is CASSPDGRPGQRSMNTEAFF. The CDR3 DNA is TGCGCCAGCAGTCCCGACGGTCGACCGGGACAGCGATCGATGAACACTGAAGCTTTCTTT.